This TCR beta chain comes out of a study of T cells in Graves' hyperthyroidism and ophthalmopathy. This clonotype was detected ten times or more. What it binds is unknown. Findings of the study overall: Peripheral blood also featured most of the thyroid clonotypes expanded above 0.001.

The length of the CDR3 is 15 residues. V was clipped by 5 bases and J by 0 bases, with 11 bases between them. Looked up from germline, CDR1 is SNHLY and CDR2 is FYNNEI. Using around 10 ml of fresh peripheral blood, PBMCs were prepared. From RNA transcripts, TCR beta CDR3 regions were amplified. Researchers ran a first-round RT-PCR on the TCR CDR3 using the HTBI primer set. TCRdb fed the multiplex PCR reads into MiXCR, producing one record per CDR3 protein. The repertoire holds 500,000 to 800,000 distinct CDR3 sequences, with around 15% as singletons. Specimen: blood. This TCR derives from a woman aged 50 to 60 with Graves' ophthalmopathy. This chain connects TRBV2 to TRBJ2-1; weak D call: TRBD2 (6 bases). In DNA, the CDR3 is TGTGCCAGCAGTTCTATGGGGGGCTCCTACAATGAGCAGTTCTTC. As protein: CASSSMGGSYNEQFF.